These 14 T cell receptor beta chains came from one sample sequenced in a study of T cells in Graves' hyperthyroidism and ophthalmopathy. Regions amplified from RNA transcripts were the TCR beta CDR3 regions. An initial round of RT-PCR targeting the TCR CDR3 relied on the HTBI primer set. TCRdb redid the calling of the multiplex PCR reads with MiXCR, one entry per CDR3 protein. This sample has about 250,000 distinct CDR3 sequences, with over 20% found just once. The sequencing sample was made of blood. These receptors were taken from a woman aged 40 to 50 with Graves' ophthalmopathy.

This clonotype was seen a handful of times. The chain recombines TRBV19 with TRBJ1-1, with D possibly TRBD1 on 5 matching bases. This CDR3 region has 15 residues. V shed 1 base and J shed 6 bases, with 15 bases lying between them. Germline CDR1 reads LNHDA; CDR2 reads SQIVND (reference sequence). CDR3 residues: CASSIAGGTVPEAFF. The CDR3 coding sequence is TGTGCCAGTAGTATAGCGGGGGGTACGGTTCCTGAAGCTTTCTTT.

Many counts were recorded for this clonotype. The chain combines TRBV18 with TRBJ2-7; perhaps TRBD2 as D (5 bases). The germline V gene encodes CDR1 KGHSH and CDR2 LQKENI. The V gene lost 2 bases and the J gene lost 6 bases, with 17 bases spanning the gap. This CDR3 has 15 amino acids. CDR3 DNA: TGTGCCAGCTCACCAGACTATTTCCCCCGGGGCGAGCAGTACTTC. Translated: CASSPDYFPRGEQYF.

There are many counts of this clonotype. The chain links TRBV4-1 to TRBJ1-2, with a weak D call TRBD1 (5 bases). Germline CDR1 and CDR2: MGHRA and YSYEKL. There are 14 residues in the CDR3. Trimming took off 0 bases at V and 2 bases at J, with 7 bases between the two ends. CDR3 DNA: TGCGCCAGCAGCCAAGATGGGGCCAACTATGGCTACACCTTC. Translation gives CASSQDGANYGYTF.

The chain uses TRBV6-4 and TRBJ2-2; D unresolved. The V gene's germline CDR1 is MRHNA and CDR2 SNTAGT. V dropped 2 bases and J dropped 3 bases, with 4 bases sitting between them. This CDR3 is built from 13 residues. The CDR3 region has the DNA TGTGCCAGCAGTGACGCAGACACCGGGGAGCTGTTTTTT. It translates to CASSDADTGELFF.

The V and J genes are TRBV28 and TRBJ2-7, with 7 bases identical to TRBD2. The germline V gene has CDR1 MDHEN and CDR2 SYDVKM. The CDR3 consists of 14 residues. The junction had 3 bases not matched to a gene; V was cut back by 3 bases and J by 1 base. In DNA form, the CDR3 reads TGTGCCAGCAGTTTCGGGGAGGGGTCCTACGAGCAGTACTTC. This gives the protein CASSFGEGSYEQYF.

Only one count was recorded for this clonotype. The DNA for the CDR3 is TGTGCCACCAGTGTGTCAGGGATTGGGGCAAGAGAGACCCAGTACTTC. As protein: CATSVSGIGARETQYF. V gene TRBV24-1 combines with J gene TRBJ2-5, with D perhaps matching TRBD1 (5 bases). Trimming stripped 5 bases from V and 4 bases from J, with 19 bases between. Germline V gene lookup returns CDR1 KGHDR and CDR2 SFDVKD. The CDR3 consists of 16 residues.

This clonotype was seen at least ten times. V and J are TRBV24-1 and TRBJ1-1, with a tentative D call TRBD1 (5 bases). CDR1 is KGHDR and CDR2 is SFDVKD in the germline V gene. The CDR3 length is 15 residues. Trimming shortened V by 5 bases and J by 0 bases, and 12 bases separated the two germline ends. The CDR3 sequence: CATSVAGNLNTEAFF. The CDR3 DNA is TGTGCCACCAGTGTTGCAGGGAATCTGAACACTGAAGCTTTCTTT.

This chain links TRBV7-8 with TRBJ1-2; 8 nucleotides line up with TRBD1. The CDR3 is made up of 15 amino acids. CDR1 is SGHVS and CDR2 is FQNEAQ in the germline V gene. Losses at the gene ends were 5 bases for V and 0 bases for J; bases not matched to a gene: 5. CDR3 protein: CASSPDRAPNYGYTF. As DNA, the CDR3 is TGTGCCAGCAGCCCGGACAGGGCCCCTAACTATGGCTACACCTTC.

Ten or more counts support this clonotype. The gene calls are TRBV2 and TRBJ2-5; D gene ambiguous. This CDR3 is 14 amino acids long. Germline values: CDR1 SNHLY, CDR2 FYNNEI. V lost 6 bases and J 4 bases, leaving 15 bases between the germline ends. This CDR3 reads CASRAQGMGETQYF. CDR3 bases: TGTGCCAGCAGGGCCCAAGGAATGGGAGAGACCCAGTACTTC. The variable domain in full, completed from reference TRBV2 and TRBJ2-5, reads EPEVTQTPSHQVTQMGQEVILRCVPISNHLYFYWYRQILGQKVEFLVSFYNNEISEKSEIFDDQFSVERPDGSNFTLKIRSTKLEDSAMYFCASRAQGMGETQYFGPGTRLLVL.

This clonotype appeared many times. In nucleotides, the CDR3 is TGTGCCAGCAGTTTAAGGGGCCGGGGCTATGGCTACACCTTC. Translation: CASSLRGRGYGYTF. The chain combines TRBV12-3 or TRBV12-4 with TRBJ1-2; D is possibly TRBD1 (5 bases). The V and J ends lost 2 bases and 4 bases respectively, with 11 bases between them. The CDR3 runs 14 residues.

This clonotype was observed at least ten times. This may arise from a read error, as a much more abundant clone is one base away. The chain is built from TRBV7-2 and TRBJ2-7, with unresolved D. The CDR3 consists of 11 residues. CDR1 and CDR2 (germline): SGHTA, FQGNSA. Deletions cut 8 bases from V and 2 bases from J, with 7 bases between. The CDR3 sequence is CASGPAYEQYF. The CDR3 DNA reads TGTGCCAGCGGCCCCGCCTACGAGCAGTACTTC.

This clonotype appeared many times. The CDR3 sequence is CACGTGISNQPQHF. CDR3 bases: TGTGCCTGCGGGACAGGGATTAGCAATCAGCCCCAGCATTTT. V is TRBV7-9 and J is TRBJ1-5; TRBD1 matches at 9 bases. Germline lookup yields CDR1 SEHNR and CDR2 FQNEAQ (reference sequence). The CDR3 runs 14 residues. V trimming: 11 bases; J trimming: 0 bases; junction bases outside the gene matches: 5.

This clonotype appeared many times. The chain employs TRBV24-1 and TRBJ1-5; 7 nucleotides match TRBD1. CDR3 length: 17 amino acids. Germline trimming cut 2 bases from V and 4 bases from J; bases unmatched to any gene: 10. Germline CDR1 reads KGHDR; CDR2 reads SFDVKD. The CDR3 reads CATSDSLRGSANQPQHF. In DNA form, the CDR3 reads TGTGCCACCAGTGATTCCCTCAGGGGGTCCGCTAATCAGCCCCAGCATTTT.

This clonotype was detected many times. The genes are TRBV6-5 and TRBJ2-7; the D gene is possibly TRBD1 (7 bases). Trimming pared 2 bases from V and 3 bases from J, leaving 20 bases between. Per the germline V gene, CDR1 is MNHEY and CDR2 is SVGAGI. CDR3 length: 17 amino acids. DNA of the CDR3: TGTGCCAGCAGTTACCGATCGGAGGGGGCTTTTAGCTACGAGCAGTACTTC. The encoded protein is CASSYRSEGAFSYEQYF.